This paragraph reports one TCR beta chain. V gave up 0 bases and J gave up 2 bases, with 8 bases separating them. The CDR3 is 14 residues long. Germline V gene sequence: CDR1 SGHNT, CDR2 YYREEE (reference sequence). This entry comes from a study of cytomegalovirus exposure and HLA in healthy donors. The data were produced by immunoSEQ multiplex PCR, yet TCRdb's version contains in-frame clones alone and is incomplete. The sample holds about 110,000 clones, roughly 90% seen once. Separate from the roughly 700-subject first cohort was the approximately 120-subject validation cohort, to which the donors belonged.

The TCR sequence derives from a woman younger than 45 in good health and CMV-seropositive. The sample comprised PBMCs. The chain combines TRBV5-4 with TRBJ1-2; D may be TRBD1 (6 bases). CDR3 region: CASSLAGQNYGYTF. Written as DNA, the CDR3 is TGTGCCAGCAGCTTGGCAGGACAGAACTATGGCTACACCTTC.